This T cell receptor beta chain was sequenced during a study of T cells in tumors after PD-1 blockade. Study background: No patient had prior checkpoint blockade, systemic immunosuppression, or radiotherapy within 4 weeks. Mean per blood sample: some 120,000 templates (about 24,000-260,000), about 37,000 unique clonotypes.

On this clone itself: The antigen remains undetermined.

Looked up from germline, CDR1 is SEHNR and CDR2 is FQNEAQ (reference sequence). This CDR3 is 13 amino acids long. V lost 4 bases to trimming and J lost 8 bases; unmatched junction nucleotides: 5. The data were produced by immunoSEQ multiplex PCR, yet TCRdb's version contains in-frame clones alone and is incomplete. This table has under 50,000 clones, approximately 79% appearing once. Study-wide findings and caveats: Some novel exhausted tumor clones appeared in pre-treatment blood, suggesting peripheral recruitment.

The receptor's source is a human donor with advanced basal cell or squamous cell carcinoma (not recorded which). Sequenced here: PBMCs, sampled before anti-PD-1 therapy. The gene calls are TRBV7-9 and TRBJ1-2, with 9 bases identical to TRBD1. The CDR3 DNA follows: TGTGCCAGCAGCTCCCGGGACAGGGAAGGCTACACCTTC. This encodes CASSSRDREGYTF.